Presented here are 16 T cell receptor beta chains from one specimen sequenced in a study of CD8+CD57+ T cells in acquired aplastic anemia. Whoever was chosen for sequencing had shown CD8+CD57+ cell expansion by flow cytometry. Genomic DNA, the template, was used for profiling of the TCR beta VDJ and CDR3. From the reads, TCRdb called clonotypes with MiXCR, one entry per CDR3 protein. The sample consists of under 500,000 distinct CDR3 sequences, roughly a third of them appearing once. Sequencing was done on a sample of sorted CD4+, CD8+, or CD8+CD57+ T cells (not recorded which) from PBMCs. These receptors came from a human donor with aplastic anemia.

In its sample, this clonotype was seen a few times. This sequence joins TRBV29-1 and TRBJ1-2; D is ambiguous. Trimming removed 4 bases at V and 2 bases at J, with 8 bases between. The CDR3 is 12 residues long. CDR1 is SQVTM, CDR2 ANQGSEA, per germline. The CDR3 is CSVVERNYGYTF. CDR3 nucleotide sequence: TGCAGCGTTGTTGAGAGAAACTATGGCTACACCTTC.

The rearrangement joins TRBV15 to TRBJ1-2; 11 positions agree with TRBD1. With 0 bases clipped from V and 7 bases from J, the junction kept 7 bases outside the gene matches. This CDR3 has 16 residues. CDR1 and CDR2 (germline): LNHNV, YYDKDF (reference sequence). The CDR3 bases are TGTGCCACCAGCAGAGACTTCGCGGGGACAGGGGGTGGCTACACCTTC. Translating gives CATSRDFAGTGGGYTF.

The chain has TRBV20-1 and TRBJ2-7; 8 nucleotides line up with TRBD2. The germline V gene encodes CDR1 DFQATT and CDR2 SNEGSKA (reference sequence). V lost 0 bases and J lost 1; bases outside the gene matches: 2. The CDR3 loop spans 14 amino acids. The chain's CDR3 is CSARETSGSYEQYF. The CDR3 coding sequence is TGCAGTGCTAGAGAAACTAGCGGTTCCTACGAGCAGTACTTC.

This clonotype was seen more than once but under ten times. The chain couples TRBV7-3 to TRBJ1-5; 9 nucleotides agree with TRBD1. The junction had 13 bases not matched to a gene; V was cut back by 1 base and J by 6 bases. Germline loops: CDR1 SGHTA, CDR2 FQGTGA. The CDR3 is 18 residues long. Here the CDR3 reads CASSLSSGQGVMVQPQHF. DNA for the CDR3: TGTGCCAGCAGCTTAAGTTCGGGACAGGGAGTAATGGTTCAGCCCCAGCATTTT.

Concerning this clonotype: This clone may be a read error of a much larger clone one base away. The chain carries TRBV20-1 and TRBJ2-7; perhaps D is TRBD1 or TRBD2 (5 bases each). CDR3 length equals 13 residues. CDR1 and CDR2 (germline): DFQATT, SNEGSKA (reference sequence). Written as DNA, the CDR3 is TGCAGTGCCCGGGGCGGCGCTAACTACAAGCAGTACTTC. It codes for CSARGGANYKQYF.

This clonotype was observed many times. V is TRBV6-1 and J is TRBJ1-2, with unresolved D. The ends were cut back, 6 bases at V and 4 bases at J, with 12 bases in the middle. Per germline, CDR1 MNHNS and CDR2 SASEGT. CDR3 length: 13 amino acids. This CDR3 is CASRKTDRYGYTF. In DNA, the CDR3 is TGTGCCAGCAGGAAGACGGACCGCTATGGCTACACCTTC.

The sample holds many counts of this clonotype. The chain combines TRBV7-2 with TRBJ2-7; 9 bases match TRBD2. The CDR3 has 15 amino acids. J gave up 6 bases and V 8 bases, and 14 bases lay outside the gene matches. Germline V gives CDR1 SGHTA, CDR2 FQGNSA. In DNA form, the CDR3 reads TGTGCCAGCCAATCCTTGCGGGAGGGCCCGGGCGAGCAGTACTTC. Residues: CASQSLREGPGEQYF.

The chain uses TRBV6-1 and TRBJ2-7; tentatively, D is TRBD2 (6 bases). From germline, CDR1 is MNHNS and CDR2 SASEGT. V lost 6 bases to trimming and J lost 5 bases, with 17 bases between them. There are 14 residues in the CDR3. Here the CDR3 reads CASSWRGPRDEQYF. Written as DNA, the CDR3 is TGTGCCAGCAGCTGGCGGGGTCCCCGGGACGAGCAGTACTTC.

This clonotype has a single count. V gene TRBV2 combines with J gene TRBJ2-7; 10 nucleotides agree with TRBD2. Germline-derived CDR1 and CDR2 are SNHLY and FYNNEI. V was clipped by 6 bases and J by 4 bases; unmatched bases: 3. The CDR3 consists of 13 residues. CDR3 loop: CASRGLASYEQYF. The CDR3 region has the DNA TGTGCCAGCAGGGGACTAGCGTCTTACGAGCAGTACTTC.

The chain couples TRBV30 to TRBJ2-7; TRBD1 aligns across 7 bases. The CDR3 consists of 14 residues. Germline CDR1 GTSNPN, CDR2 SVGIG (reference sequence). V dropped 1 base and J dropped 1; count of bases not matched to a gene: 4. The CDR3 protein is CAWSAAGGSYEQYF. CDR3 in DNA: TGTGCCTGGAGTGCGGCAGGGGGATCCTACGAGCAGTACTTC.

Concerning this clonotype itself: Germline is not matched at one junction end, which may reflect a read error. This sequence joins TRBV2 and TRBJ1-2; TRBD1 is a possible D gene (5 bases). The V gene's germline CDR1 is SNHLY and CDR2 FYNNEI. This CDR3 spans 12 amino acids. The CDR3, as DNA: TGTGCCAGCAAGTCAGGGAACTATGGCTGCACCTTC. Protein sequence: CASKSGNYGCTF.

The rearrangement uses TRBV12-3 or TRBV12-4 and TRBJ1-3; D is unresolved. The CDR3 runs to 14 residues. The V end lost 7 bases, the J end lost 1 base, and 11 bases lay between the germline ends. CDR3 in amino acids: CASTTSLSGNTIYF. The CDR3 nucleotides read TGTGCCAGCACCACAAGCCTATCTGGAAACACCATATATTTT.

This clonotype was counted between two and nine times. V is TRBV20-1 and J is TRBJ1-1; D is uncertain. CDR1 is DFQATT and CDR2 is SNEGSKA in the germline V gene (reference sequence). This CDR3 contains 13 residues. V gave up 5 bases and J gave up 2 bases, with 12 bases separating them. This CDR3 is CSAVRGTNTEAFF. CDR3 DNA sequence: TGCAGTGCTGTCCGGGGTACCAACACTGAAGCTTTCTTT.

This clonotype was picked up many times. The V gene is TRBV14, the J gene TRBJ2-7; no reliable D call. This CDR3 has 11 amino acids. The V end was cut by 0 bases, the J end by 5 bases, with 2 bases between. Germline V gene sequence: CDR1 SGHDN, CDR2 FVKESK. Here the CDR3 DNA reads TGTGCCAGCAGCCAAGAGAACGAGCAGTACTTC. Translating gives CASSQENEQYF. Complete variable domain (other parts from reference TRBV14 and TRBJ2-7): EAGVTQFPSHSVIEKGQTVTLRCDPISGHDNLYWYRRVMGKEIKFLLHFVKESKQDESGMPNNRFLAERTGGTYSTLKVQPAELEDSGVYFCASSQENEQYFGPGTRLTVT.

DNA for the CDR3: TGTGCCAGCAGTTCCTTTAGGGCGGGGGGGTTCAATGAGCAGTTCTTC. Encoded protein: CASSSFRAGGFNEQFF. This chain joins TRBV12-3 or TRBV12-4 and TRBJ2-1, with TRBD2 identical over 9 bases. This CDR3 contains 16 residues. The V gene end was trimmed by 4 bases and the J gene end by 6 bases; junction bases not matched to a gene: 10.

The table lists this clonotype with many counts. V and J are TRBV14 and TRBJ2-7, with 9 bases lining up with TRBD1. The length of the CDR3 is 15 residues. CDR1 and CDR2 (germline): SGHDN, FVKESK. J lost 2 bases, V lost 4 bases, and 6 bases had no gene match. CDR3 DNA sequence: TGTGCCAGCAGCCCGTCCGGGACAGGGACCTACGAGCAGTACTTC. Amino acids: CASSPSGTGTYEQYF.